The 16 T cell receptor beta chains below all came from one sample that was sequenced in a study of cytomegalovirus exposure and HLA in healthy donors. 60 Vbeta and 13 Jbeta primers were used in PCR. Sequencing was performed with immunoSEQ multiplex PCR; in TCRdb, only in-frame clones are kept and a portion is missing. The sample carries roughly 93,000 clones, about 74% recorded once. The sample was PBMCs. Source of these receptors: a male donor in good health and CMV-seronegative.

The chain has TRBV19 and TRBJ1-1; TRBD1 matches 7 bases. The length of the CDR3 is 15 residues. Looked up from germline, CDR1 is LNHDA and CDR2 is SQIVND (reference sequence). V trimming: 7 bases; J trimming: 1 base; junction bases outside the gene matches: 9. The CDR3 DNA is TGTGCCAGTATCCCGGGGACAGCACCGAACACTGAAGCTTTCTTT. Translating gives CASIPGTAPNTEAFF.

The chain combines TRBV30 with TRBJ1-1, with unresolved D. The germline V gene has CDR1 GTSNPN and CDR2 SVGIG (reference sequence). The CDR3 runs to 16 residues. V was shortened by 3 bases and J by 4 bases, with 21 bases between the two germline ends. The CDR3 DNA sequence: TGTGCCTGGAGGCCCACCACCAGGTGGGCAGGCACTGAAGCTTTCTTT. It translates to CAWRPTTRWAGTEAFF.

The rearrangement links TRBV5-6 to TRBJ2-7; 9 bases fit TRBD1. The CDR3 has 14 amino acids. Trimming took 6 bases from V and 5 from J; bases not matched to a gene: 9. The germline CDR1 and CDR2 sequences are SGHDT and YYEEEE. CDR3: CASTLQGAMDEQYF. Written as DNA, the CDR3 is TGTGCCAGCACCCTACAGGGGGCGATGGACGAGCAGTACTTC.

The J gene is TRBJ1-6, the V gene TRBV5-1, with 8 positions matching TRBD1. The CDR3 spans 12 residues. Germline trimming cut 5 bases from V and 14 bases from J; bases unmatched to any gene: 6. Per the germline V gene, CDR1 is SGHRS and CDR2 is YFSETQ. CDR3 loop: CASSLIQGALHF. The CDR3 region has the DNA TGCGCCAGCAGTCTTATACAGGGGGCCCTCCACTTT.

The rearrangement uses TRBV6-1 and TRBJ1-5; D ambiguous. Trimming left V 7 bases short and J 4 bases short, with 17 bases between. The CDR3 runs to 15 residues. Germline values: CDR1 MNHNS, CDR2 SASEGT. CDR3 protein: CASILRVGLNQPQHF. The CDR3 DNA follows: TGTGCCAGCATTCTGAGGGTGGGATTGAATCAGCCCCAGCATTTT.

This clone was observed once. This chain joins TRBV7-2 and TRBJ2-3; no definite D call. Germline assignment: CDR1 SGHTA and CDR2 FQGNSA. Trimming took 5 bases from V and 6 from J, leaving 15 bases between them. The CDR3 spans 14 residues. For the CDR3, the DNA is TGTGCCAGCAGCCCCCCGCCAAGCAAGGATACGCAGTATTTT. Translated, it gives CASSPPPSKDTQYF.

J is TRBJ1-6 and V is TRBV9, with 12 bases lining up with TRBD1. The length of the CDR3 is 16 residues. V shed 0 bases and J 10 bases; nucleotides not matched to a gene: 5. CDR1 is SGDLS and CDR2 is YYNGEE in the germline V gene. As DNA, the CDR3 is TGTGCCAGCAGCGTAGTGGGGACAGGGGGCGTCTCACCCCTCCACTTT. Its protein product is CASSVVGTGGVSPLHF.

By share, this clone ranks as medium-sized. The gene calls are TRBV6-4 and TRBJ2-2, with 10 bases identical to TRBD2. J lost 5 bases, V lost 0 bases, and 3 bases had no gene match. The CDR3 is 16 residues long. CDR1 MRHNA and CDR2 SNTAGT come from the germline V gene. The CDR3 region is CASSDSKREGTGELFF. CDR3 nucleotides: TGTGCCAGCAGTGACTCGAAGCGGGAGGGTACCGGGGAGCTGTTTTTT.

The CDR3 DNA reads TGTGCCAGCAGGACCGGGACAGATATCTACGAGCAGTACTTC. Translation gives CASRTGTDIYEQYF. J is TRBJ2-7 and V is TRBV28; 7 positions agree with TRBD1. This CDR3 region has 14 residues. Per the germline V gene, CDR1 is MDHEN and CDR2 is SYDVKM. V lost 6 bases, J lost 3 bases, and 8 bases stayed unmatched.

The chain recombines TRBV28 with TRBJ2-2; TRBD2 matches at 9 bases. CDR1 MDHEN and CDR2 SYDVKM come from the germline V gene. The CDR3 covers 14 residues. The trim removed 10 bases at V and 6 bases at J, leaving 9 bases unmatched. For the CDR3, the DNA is TGTGCCACTTTAGCGGGAGTTAAGGCCGGGGAGCTGTTTTTT. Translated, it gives CATLAGVKAGELFF.

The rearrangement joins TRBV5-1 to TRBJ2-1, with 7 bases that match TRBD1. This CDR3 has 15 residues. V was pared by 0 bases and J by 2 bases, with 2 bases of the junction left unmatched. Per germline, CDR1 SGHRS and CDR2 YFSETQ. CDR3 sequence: CASSLEQGPYNEQFF. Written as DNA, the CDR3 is TGCGCCAGCAGCTTGGAACAGGGGCCCTACAATGAGCAGTTCTTC.

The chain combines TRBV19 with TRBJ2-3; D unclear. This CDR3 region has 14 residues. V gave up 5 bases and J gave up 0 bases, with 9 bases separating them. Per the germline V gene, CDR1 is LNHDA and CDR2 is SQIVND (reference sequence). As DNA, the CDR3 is TGTGCCAGTAGTCCGAGACAAAGCACAGATACGCAGTATTTT. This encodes CASSPRQSTDTQYF.

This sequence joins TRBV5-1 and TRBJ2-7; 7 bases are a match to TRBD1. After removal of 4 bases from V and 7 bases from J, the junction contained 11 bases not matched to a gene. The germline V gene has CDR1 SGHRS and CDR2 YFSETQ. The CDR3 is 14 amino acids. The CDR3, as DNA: TGCGCCAGCAGCAATATTGACAGGGCCGGAGAGCAGTACTTC. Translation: CASSNIDRAGEQYF.

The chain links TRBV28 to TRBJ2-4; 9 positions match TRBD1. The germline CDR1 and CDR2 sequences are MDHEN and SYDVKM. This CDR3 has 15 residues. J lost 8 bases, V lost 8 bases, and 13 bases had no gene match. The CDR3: CASGKRGQGTDIQYF. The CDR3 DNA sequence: TGTGCCAGCGGCAAACGGGGACAGGGTACAGACATTCAGTACTTC.

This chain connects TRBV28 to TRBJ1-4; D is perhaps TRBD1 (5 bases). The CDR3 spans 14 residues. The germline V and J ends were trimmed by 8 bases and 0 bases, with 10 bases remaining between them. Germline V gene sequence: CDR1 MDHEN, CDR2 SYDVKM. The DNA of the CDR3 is TGTGCCAGCCGGGAGGGGTCAACTAATGAAAAACTGTTTTTT. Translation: CASREGSTNEKLFF. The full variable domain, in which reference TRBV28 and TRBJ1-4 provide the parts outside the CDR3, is DVKVTQSSRYLVKRTGEKVFLECVQDMDHENMFWYRQDPGLGLRLIYFSYDVKMKEKGDIPEGYSVSREKKERFSLILESASTNQTSMYLCASREGSTNEKLFFGSGTQLSVL.

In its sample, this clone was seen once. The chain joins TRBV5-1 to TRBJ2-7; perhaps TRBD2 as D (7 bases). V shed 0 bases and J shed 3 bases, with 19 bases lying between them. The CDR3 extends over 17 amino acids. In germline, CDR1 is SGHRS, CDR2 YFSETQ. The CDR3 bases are TGCGCCAGCAGCTTGGAAGGCGGGGGCCTAGCGGTCTACGAGCAGTACTTC. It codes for CASSLEGGGLAVYEQYF.